The 13 T cell receptor beta chains presented below share a single source sample, sequenced in a study of blood T cell repertoires in COVID-19. Clones were read by immunoSEQ multiplex PCR, and TCRdb kept only the in-frame ones, dropping some. The repertoire holds about 250,000 clones, with approximately 83% as singletons. Sequencing input: peripheral blood. Receptors were obtained from a person aged 65 to 85 with COVID-19, enrolled during active disease.

In this sample, this clone turned up a few times. The gene calls are TRBV27 and TRBJ2-2; D gene unclear. The germline V gene has CDR1 MNHEY and CDR2 SMNVEV (reference sequence). The CDR3 consists of 14 residues. Trimming cost V 2 bases and J 4 bases, with 8 bases left between them. The CDR3: CASSLEAATGELFF. Written as DNA, the CDR3 is TGTGCCAGCAGTTTAGAGGCGGCCACCGGGGAGCTGTTTTTT.

CDR3 bases: TGTGCCAGCGCCGACAGGGGGTTTGAGACCCAGTACTTC. Translating gives CASADRGFETQYF. The chain couples TRBV28 to TRBJ2-5, with TRBD1 matching 9 bases. The CDR3 covers 13 residues. The V gene's germline CDR1 is MDHEN and CDR2 SYDVKM. Trimming removed 8 bases from V and 5 bases from J; junction bases left unmatched: 6.

The chain combines TRBV10-1 with TRBJ2-1, with a possible D match to TRBD1 (5 bases). Germline V gene sequence: CDR1 WNHNN, CDR2 SYGVQD (reference sequence). V was cut by 2 bases and J by 12 bases, with 20 bases left in between. This CDR3 has 15 residues. The CDR3, as DNA: TGCGCCAGCAGTGAGAACCCTAGAGACAGTTCGGTGCAGTTCTTC. It encodes CASSENPRDSSVQFF.

The gene calls are TRBV14 and TRBJ1-2; 7 bases match TRBD1. With V trimmed by 4 bases and J by 7 bases, 6 bases remained unmatched. CDR1 SGHDN and CDR2 FVKESK come from the germline V gene. The CDR3 sequence is 13 residues long. CDR3: CASSPHTGVGYTF. The CDR3 DNA follows: TGTGCCAGCAGCCCGCACACAGGGGTTGGCTACACCTTC.

The chain employs TRBV18 and TRBJ1-1; D perhaps matches TRBD1 (6 bases). CDR1 and CDR2 (germline): KGHSH, LQKENI. Trimming removed 0 bases from V and 5 bases from J, with 13 bases in between. The CDR3 runs 15 residues. In DNA, the CDR3 is TGTGCCAGCTCACCACCCGGGGGGGCTAGGACTGAAGCTTTCTTT. This codes for CASSPPGGARTEAFF.

This rearrangement joins TRBV7-3 to TRBJ2-1; the D is unclear. There are 15 residues in the CDR3. In germline, CDR1 is SGHTA, CDR2 FQGTGA. V gave up 6 bases and J gave up 6 bases, with 18 bases separating them. CDR3 nucleotide sequence: TGTGCCAGCAGTTGGCTGGGTGGCAGGTCCAATGAGCAGTTCTTC. Protein sequence: CASSWLGGRSNEQFF.

The rearrangement uses TRBV25-1 and TRBJ2-5, with D maybe TRBD2 (6 bases). This CDR3 spans 14 amino acids. Deletions cut 8 bases from V and 7 bases from J, with 20 bases between. Per the germline V gene, CDR1 is MGHDK and CDR2 is SYGVNS. CDR3: CASGGTAGVGTQYF. CDR3 DNA sequence: TGTGCCAGCGGCGGGACTGCAGGAGTAGGGACCCAGTACTTC.

The chain combines TRBV4-3 with TRBJ2-6, with a weak D call TRBD1 (6 bases). CDR1 is LGHNA, CDR2 YSLEER, per germline. Trimming shortened V by 4 bases and J by 0 bases, and 19 bases separated the two germline ends. CDR3 length: 19 amino acids. CDR3 bases: TGCGCCAGCAGCCGGCGCACCGGGACACAAACCTCTGGGGCCAACGTCCTGACTTTC. Encoded protein: CASSRRTGTQTSGANVLTF.

The chain carries TRBV28 and TRBJ1-1; perhaps TRBD1 as D (5 bases). Trimming took 6 bases from V and 3 from J, leaving 14 bases between them. This CDR3 is 14 amino acids long. Germline loops: CDR1 MDHEN, CDR2 SYDVKM. DNA of the CDR3: TGTGCCAGCAGGAGAGATGGAGGGGACACTGAAGCTTTCTTT. Amino acids: CASRRDGGDTEAFF.

The chain combines TRBV5-1 with TRBJ2-5; TRBD1 matches at 10 bases. This CDR3 is built from 15 residues. Trimming at V came to 4 bases and at J to 3 bases, leaving 6 bases not matched to a gene. Germline-derived CDR1 and CDR2 are SGHRS and YFSETQ. The CDR3 nucleotides are TGCGCCAGCAGCACCGCCGGGACAGGGGAAGAGACCCAGTACTTC. Its translation is CASSTAGTGEETQYF.

V gene TRBV3-1 (or the pseudogene TRBV3-2) combines with J gene TRBJ2-7; D is perhaps TRBD2 (6 bases). This CDR3 has 14 amino acids. Germline V gene sequence: CDR1 LGHDT, CDR2 YNNKEL (reference sequence). Trimming stripped 3 bases from V and 0 bases from J, with 9 bases between. This CDR3 reads CASSHGGSSYEQYF. The CDR3 DNA follows: TGTGCCAGCAGCCATGGGGGGAGCTCCTACGAGCAGTACTTC.

The chain combines TRBV5-4 with TRBJ1-2; 8 nucleotides match TRBD1. V shed 0 bases, J shed 5 bases, and the junction held 6 bases outside the gene matches. Germline V gene lookup returns CDR1 SGHNT and CDR2 YYREEE (reference sequence). The CDR3 extends over 15 amino acids. In DNA form, the CDR3 reads TGTGCCAGCAGCTTGGGGGACAGGAGAATGTATGGCTACACCTTC. This sequence encodes CASSLGDRRMYGYTF.

This clone was detected ten times or more. DNA of the CDR3: TGTGCCAGCAGTGATTTTAAGAGGCTTTTTGGCGAAGGCTACACCTTC. It yields the protein CASSDFKRLFGEGYTF. The chain recombines TRBV2 with TRBJ1-2, with no clear D. The germline V and J ends were trimmed by 3 bases and 8 bases, with 22 bases remaining between them. The CDR3 has 16 residues. Germline CDR1 reads SNHLY; CDR2 reads FYNNEI. The full variable domain, its missing parts supplied by reference TRBV2 and TRBJ1-2, is EPEVTQTPSHQVTQMGQEVILRCVPISNHLYFYWYRQILGQKVEFLVSFYNNEISEKSEIFDDQFSVERPDGSNFTLKIRSTKLEDSAMYFCASSDFKRLFGEGYTFGSGTRLTVV.